Presented here are 32 T cell receptor beta chains from one specimen sequenced in a study of control samples from healthy donors and cancer patients. The method was immunoSEQ multiplex PCR; TCRdb's version includes in-frame clones alone and lacks a portion of them. The sample shows about 120,000 clones, around 87% of them seen only once. Sequenced material: blood. These receptors came from a man in his thirties or forties in good health.

The genes are TRBV5-1 and TRBJ2-1; maybe TRBD2 (6 bases). Germline loops: CDR1 SGHRS, CDR2 YFSETQ. This CDR3 has 14 residues. The CDR3 reads CASKDGGFYNEQFF. In DNA form, the CDR3 reads TGCGCTTCGAAAGACGGGGGATTCTACAATGAGCAGTTCTTC.

The chain combines TRBV4-1 with TRBJ2-2, with no clear D. Deletions cut 2 bases from V and 8 bases from J, with 9 bases between. Germline CDR1 and CDR2: MGHRA and YSYEKL. The CDR3 totals 13 residues. The CDR3 DNA sequence: TGCGCCAGCAGCCAATTGGGGATGGGGGAGCTGTTTTTT. This codes for CASSQLGMGELFF.

This chain links TRBV7-3 with TRBJ2-1, with unresolved D. V was pared by 5 bases and J by 7 bases, with 18 bases between. Germline assignment: CDR1 SGHTA and CDR2 FQGTGA. The CDR3 covers 15 residues. CDR3 in DNA: TGTGCCAGCAGCCGTGGGTCCTCGAGGTCTAATGAGCAGTTCTTC. Residues: CASSRGSSRSNEQFF. The full variable domain, its missing parts supplied by reference TRBV7-3 and TRBJ2-1, is GAGVSQTPSNKVTEKGKYVELRCDPISGHTALYWYRQSLGQGPEFLIYFQGTGAADDSGLPNDRFFAVRPEGSVSTLKIQRTERGDSAVYLCASSRGSSRSNEQFFGPGTRLTVL.

A note on this clone: This specimen includes other DNA sequences encoding the same CDR3. The chain carries TRBV30 and TRBJ1-5, with TRBD1 as a possible D gene (5 bases). The CDR3 extends over 13 amino acids. Trimming stripped 0 bases from V and 5 bases from J, with 8 bases between. The germline V gene has CDR1 GTSNPN and CDR2 SVGIG (reference sequence). The CDR3 region has the DNA TGTGCCTGGAGTGTGAGAGGGGATCAGCCCCAGCATTTT. Residues: CAWSVRGDQPQHF.

The rearrangement links TRBV27 to TRBJ2-7, with D unresolved. Germline V lookup: CDR1 MNHEY, CDR2 SMNVEV (reference sequence). This CDR3 has 15 residues. Between the trimmed V and J ends, which lost 3 bases and 0 bases, there was a span of 12 bases. Here the CDR3 reads CASSLTGSLSYEQYV. The CDR3 DNA sequence: TGTGCCAGCAGTTTGACGGGTAGCCTCTCCTACGAGCAGTACGTC.

The gene calls are TRBV6-6 and TRBJ1-1; no reliable D call. There are 13 residues in the CDR3. V lost 10 bases and J 5 bases, leaving 17 bases between the germline ends. CDR1 and CDR2 (germline): MNHNY, SVGAGI (reference sequence). CDR3 sequence reads: CATIIPGGTEAFF. The CDR3 DNA follows: TGTGCCACCATTATCCCGGGTGGTACTGAAGCTTTCTTT.

The chain recombines TRBV5-6 with TRBJ1-2; TRBD1 matches at 9 bases. The CDR3 is 15 amino acids. Germline CDR1 is SGHDT and CDR2 is YYEEEE. V dropped 4 bases and J dropped 4; count of bases not matched to a gene: 8. DNA of the CDR3: TGTGCCAGCAGCCCCGGGACAGGGCGAGGCTATGGCTACACCTTC. Its protein is CASSPGTGRGYGYTF.

V and J are TRBV3-1 (or the pseudogene TRBV3-2) and TRBJ2-3; D is uncertain. The CDR3 consists of 13 residues. Trimming stripped 7 bases from V and 2 bases from J, with 10 bases between. Germline lookup yields CDR1 LGHDT and CDR2 YNNKEL (reference sequence). The CDR3 DNA reads as TGTGCCAGCACCTTAAAGTACACAGATACGCAGTATTTT. This sequence encodes CASTLKYTDTQYF.

The V gene is TRBV10-1, the J gene TRBJ1-1; the match to TRBD1 covers 7 bases. Trimming removed 5 bases from V and 5 bases from J; junction bases left unmatched: 8. Germline CDR1 is WNHNN and CDR2 is SYGVQD (reference sequence). The CDR3 extends over 14 amino acids. The CDR3 nucleotides are TGCGCCAGCAGTTCCACAGGGGCAGGGACTGAAGCTTTCTTT. Translated, it gives CASSSTGAGTEAFF.

The rearrangement joins TRBV29-1 to TRBJ1-2; D unclear. Deletions cut 2 bases from V and 3 bases from J, with 19 bases between. The CDR3 runs to 16 residues. Germline CDR1 SQVTM, CDR2 ANQGSEA. Here the CDR3 reads CSVEPWAGSGDYGYTF. The CDR3 DNA sequence: TGCAGCGTTGAACCCTGGGCCGGGAGCGGGGACTATGGCTACACCTTC. Full variable domain (outside the CDR3, taken from reference TRBV29-1 and TRBJ1-2): SAVISQKPSRDICQRGTSLTIQCQVDSQVTMMFWYRQQPGQSLTLIATANQGSEATYESGFVIDKFPISRPNLTFSTLTVSNMSPEDSSIYLCSVEPWAGSGDYGYTFGSGTRLTVV.

The V and J genes are TRBV3-1 (or the pseudogene TRBV3-2) and TRBJ2-5; perhaps TRBD1 as D (6 bases). Germline V gives CDR1 LGHDT, CDR2 YNNKEL (reference sequence). The CDR3 length is 15 residues. The V end lost 4 bases, the J end lost 5 bases, and 17 bases lay between the germline ends. The CDR3 loop reads CASSPGPRQAETQYF. Here the CDR3 DNA reads TGTGCCAGCAGCCCGGGCCCTAGACAGGCGGAGACCCAGTACTTC.

This clone appeared a few times. The gene calls are TRBV5-1 and TRBJ2-7; D perhaps matches TRBD1 (7 bases). Germline lookup yields CDR1 SGHRS and CDR2 YFSETQ. CDR3 size: 15 residues. Between the trimmed V and J ends, which lost 1 base and 2 bases, there was a span of 13 bases. The CDR3 is CASSLSAGGTYEQYV. The CDR3 DNA follows: TGCGCCAGCAGCTTGTCGGCAGGGGGGACCTACGAGCAGTACGTC.

The chain combines TRBV18 with TRBJ1-1; TRBD1 is a possible D gene (5 bases). V lost 3 bases and J lost 3, with 11 bases in between. This CDR3 is built from 14 residues. Germline loops: CDR1 KGHSH, CDR2 LQKENI. This CDR3 is CASSPVQADTEAFF. The CDR3 nucleotides are TGTGCCAGCTCACCGGTACAGGCGGACACTGAAGCTTTCTTT.

V gene TRBV3-1 (or the pseudogene TRBV3-2) combines with J gene TRBJ1-2; weak D call: TRBD1 (6 bases). CDR1 and CDR2 from the germline V gene are LGHDT and YNNKEL (reference sequence). V was shortened by 2 bases and J by 4 bases, with 14 bases between the two germline ends. This CDR3 region has 15 residues. Here the CDR3 DNA reads TGTGCCAGCAGCCAACCGGTGACAGGACTCTATGGCTACACCTTC. It translates to CASSQPVTGLYGYTF.

This clone is a singleton in its sample. The chain couples TRBV28 to TRBJ1-2; a possible D gene is TRBD1 (6 bases). The CDR3 length is 16 residues. V was shortened by 7 bases and J by 8 bases, with 26 bases between the two germline ends. The V gene's germline CDR1 is MDHEN and CDR2 SYDVKM. CDR3 coding DNA: TGTGCCAGCAACGGACCCGGGGGGCCCGGGGTATGGGGCTACACCTTC. Translation: CASNGPGGPGVWGYTF.

The chain recombines TRBV25-1 with TRBJ1-2, with TRBD1 identical over 11 bases. This CDR3 is built from 16 residues. J gave up 6 bases and V 2 bases, and 8 bases lay outside the gene matches. Germline loops: CDR1 MGHDK, CDR2 SYGVNS. CDR3: CASSEPWTGGGNGYTF. The CDR3 DNA is TGTGCCAGCAGTGAACCTTGGACAGGGGGCGGGAATGGCTACACCTTC.

The genes are TRBV2 and TRBJ2-3; 10 bases map to TRBD2. Trimming at V came to 7 bases and at J to 0 bases, leaving 7 bases not matched to a gene. Per germline, CDR1 SNHLY and CDR2 FYNNEI. This CDR3 contains 16 residues. CDR3 sequence: CASTSTSGDSTDTQYF. CDR3 in DNA: TGTGCCAGCACGTCAACTAGCGGGGATAGCACAGATACGCAGTATTTT.

V usage is TRBV5-1 and J usage is TRBJ2-1, with D uncertain. CDR3 length: 15 residues. CDR1 is SGHRS, CDR2 YFSETQ, per germline. Deletions cut 0 bases from V and 0 bases from J, with 7 bases between. CDR3 residues: CASSLVSGSYNEQFF. CDR3 in DNA: TGCGCCAGCAGCTTGGTCTCAGGCTCCTACAATGAGCAGTTCTTC.

The chain links TRBV5-1 to TRBJ2-7, with D uncertain. Trimming removed 4 bases at V and 5 bases at J, with 19 bases between. Germline lookup yields CDR1 SGHRS and CDR2 YFSETQ. The CDR3 length is 15 residues. The CDR3 DNA follows: TGCGCCAGCAGCGTTCCGACCCCGAAAGCCGACGAGCAGTACTTC. Amino acid sequence: CASSVPTPKADEQYF.

The rearrangement links TRBV19 to TRBJ1-5; weak D call: TRBD1 (5 bases). From germline, CDR1 is LNHDA and CDR2 SQIVND (reference sequence). V was trimmed by 5 bases and J by 2 bases, leaving 16 bases between them. There are 16 residues in the CDR3. CDR3 sequence: CASSSVQSRGNQPQHF. CDR3 DNA sequence: TGTGCCAGTAGTTCCGTCCAATCCAGGGGCAATCAGCCCCAGCATTTT.

The V and J genes are TRBV2 and TRBJ1-5; TRBD1 aligns across 8 bases. This CDR3 has 15 amino acids. Germline V CDR1 and CDR2: SNHLY, FYNNEI. Trimming removed 3 bases from V and 5 bases from J; junction bases left unmatched: 6. The CDR3 spells CASSDEAGGHQPQHF. DNA for the CDR3: TGTGCCAGCAGTGATGAGGCAGGGGGCCATCAGCCCCAGCATTTT.

This rearrangement joins TRBV7-9 to TRBJ2-5, with 9 bases lining up with TRBD1. This CDR3 region has 16 residues. V lost 4 bases and J lost 5; bases outside the gene matches: 11. Germline V gene lookup returns CDR1 SEHNR and CDR2 FQNEAQ (reference sequence). CDR3 DNA sequence: TGTGCCAGCAGCTACCCAGCCGGGACAGGGAGTGAGACCCAGTACTTC. Translating it yields CASSYPAGTGSETQYF.

This chain joins TRBV11-3 and TRBJ2-3; no clear D gene. CDR1 SGHNT and CDR2 YENEEA come from the germline V gene. The CDR3 sequence is 11 residues long. Trimming stripped 1 base from V and 9 bases from J, with 5 bases between. CDR3 DNA sequence: TGTGCCAGCAGCTTAGCGTTGACGCAGTATTTT. Translating gives CASSLALTQYF.

The chain employs TRBV18 and TRBJ2-2; TRBD1 might be the D (5 bases). CDR1 is KGHSH and CDR2 is LQKENI in the germline V gene. This CDR3 region has 17 residues. Trimming cost V 1 base and J 3 bases, with 15 bases left between them. This chain's CDR3 is CASSPRKGPAHTGELFF. For the CDR3, the DNA is TGTGCCAGCTCACCACGGAAGGGGCCCGCACACACCGGGGAGCTGTTTTTT.

The rearrangement uses TRBV6-2 or TRBV6-3 and TRBJ1-1; D uncertain. Germline V gene lookup returns CDR1 MNHEY and CDR2 SVGEGT. V lost 0 bases and J 11 bases, leaving 13 bases between the germline ends. The CDR3 totals 13 residues. The CDR3: CASSYSIKGRAFF. DNA of the CDR3: TGTGCCAGCAGTTACTCGATAAAAGGGAGGGCTTTCTTT.

The rearrangement joins TRBV5-1 to TRBJ2-6; possibly TRBD2 for D (6 bases). The V and J ends lost 4 bases and 2 bases respectively, with 10 bases between them. The length of the CDR3 is 15 residues. CDR1 and CDR2 from the germline V gene are SGHRS and YFSETQ. DNA for the CDR3: TGCGCCAGCAGCACGGGGGATGCTGGGGCCAACGTCCTGACTTTC. This sequence encodes CASSTGDAGANVLTF.

This clone was detected once. Other nucleotide sequences from this sample produce the same CDR3. The V and J genes are TRBV11-2 and TRBJ2-7; tentatively, D is TRBD1 (6 bases). The CDR3 consists of 14 residues. Per the germline V gene, CDR1 is SGHAT and CDR2 is FQNNGV. The ends were cut back, 0 bases at V and 8 bases at J, with 14 bases in the middle. CDR3 nucleotide sequence: TGTGCCAGCAGCTTAGAGAAGGGGGTGGGGAAGCAGTACGTC. Amino acids: CASSLEKGVGKQYV.

The chain links TRBV5-4 to TRBJ1-2; D is ambiguous. Per germline, CDR1 SGHNT and CDR2 YYREEE (reference sequence). The CDR3 contains 13 residues. Deletions cut 0 bases from V and 8 bases from J, with 11 bases between. The CDR3 reads CASSLGENSGYTF. The CDR3 DNA sequence: TGTGCCAGCAGCTTGGGAGAAAACTCCGGCTACACCTTC.

The chain links TRBV5-6 to TRBJ1-5; D possibly corresponds to TRBD1 (5 bases). The germline V gene has CDR1 SGHDT and CDR2 YYEEEE. V was cut by 2 bases and J by 4 bases, with 16 bases left in between. CDR3 length: 16 amino acids. This CDR3 is CASSFSGDGWNQPQHF. The CDR3 DNA sequence: TGTGCCAGCAGCTTCTCGGGGGATGGGTGGAATCAGCCCCAGCATTTT.

CDR3 protein: CASSLGVSGGATDTQYF. The CDR3 DNA is TGTGCCAGCAGCTTAGGGGTTAGCGGGGGGGCAACAGATACGCAGTATTTT. The chain uses TRBV7-2 and TRBJ2-3; 11 bases match TRBD2. CDR1 SGHTA and CDR2 FQGNSA come from the germline V gene. The CDR3 totals 17 residues. Germline trimming cut 1 base from V and 3 bases from J; bases unmatched to any gene: 6.

The chain couples TRBV11-2 to TRBJ1-2; D not resolved. Germline CDR1 reads SGHAT; CDR2 reads FQNNGV. The germline V and J ends were trimmed by 2 bases and 7 bases, with 11 bases remaining between them. The CDR3 length is 13 residues. CDR3 in DNA: TGTGCCAGCAGCTTACTATTGTTTGGTGGCTACACCTTC. Translating gives CASSLLLFGGYTF.

The J gene is TRBJ1-2, the V gene TRBV3-1 (or the pseudogene TRBV3-2); D gene ambiguous. Trimming pared 1 base from V and 1 base from J, leaving 10 bases between. Looked up from germline, CDR1 is LGHDT and CDR2 is YNNKEL (reference sequence). The CDR3 spans 15 residues. In DNA form, the CDR3 reads TGTGCCAGCAGCCAAGGGATTTCCTTTAACTATGGCTACACCTTC. It specifies CASSQGISFNYGYTF.